This TCR beta chain was recovered during a study of blood T cell repertoires in COVID-19. On the study more broadly: Nucleic acid was either cDNA or gDNA, and it came from T cells, B-cell-depleted T cells, or PBMCs.

Sequencing used immunoSEQ multiplex PCR; TCRdb keeps in-frame clones, though not all of them. The sample lists about 55,000 clones, around 86% seen once, with under 2% in the top ten. This clone appeared once. V trimming: 4 bases; J trimming: 0 bases; junction bases outside the gene matches: 15. Germline V CDR1 and CDR2: MDHEN, SYDVKM. The CDR3 has 19 amino acids. Sample: peripheral blood. The receptor was isolated from a woman aged 55-70 years with acute or convalescent COVID-19. The V and J genes are TRBV28 and TRBJ2-1; TRBD2 agrees at 7 bases. The CDR3 DNA is TGTGCCAGCAGTTCGCCAATCCTAGGGCGGGGGAGCTCCTACAATGAGCAGTTCTTC. Protein sequence: CASSSPILGRGSSYNEQFF.